The T cell receptor beta chain described here comes from a study of CD8+CD57+ T cells in acquired aplastic anemia. Whole-study context: When averaged, DNA from sorted CD4+ and CD8+ cells came to 3.2 ug.

On this clonotype itself: Antigen unknown.

Genomic DNA served as template for TCR beta VDJ and CDR3 profiling. TCRdb re-derived calls from the reads in MiXCR, one entry per CDR3 protein. The sample has more than 150,000 distinct CDR3 sequences; less than 50% are singletons. Selection for sequencing was limited to patients who had shown CD8+CD57+ cell expansion by flow cytometry. Patients were untreated when blood was sampled. Study-wide results and caveats: Patients and controls shared 25 to 35 CD8+ CDR3 sequences, which appeared highly expressed in patients and within their immunodominant clones. Patients showed no significant difference from controls in CD8+ Simpson's diversity.

The CDR3 has 15 amino acids. Germline values: CDR1 WNHNN, CDR2 SYGVQD (reference sequence). V shed 4 bases, J shed 7 bases, and the junction held 9 bases outside the gene matches. Source material: sorted CD4+, CD8+, or CD8+CD57+ T cells (not recorded which) from PBMCs. The clonotype originates from a human donor with aplastic anemia. The chain uses TRBV10-1 and TRBJ2-1, with 8 bases identical to TRBD2. DNA for the CDR3: TGCGCCAGCAGTGGATCGGGGGGGAGTAGGAATGAGCAGTTCTTC. It is translated as CASSGSGGSRNEQFF.